This T cell receptor (beta chain) is drawn from a study of metastatic and nonmetastatic thyroid tumors. Not a single patient had been given any form of treatment at any point before undergoing thyroid surgery. Via MiXCR, TCRdb re-called the PCR reads. This sample has approximately 20,000 clones, with 25% to 30% found just once. This clone has just a few counts. What it binds is unknown. V shed 1 base and J shed 0 bases, with 4 bases lying between them. The germline V gene encodes CDR1 MDHEN and CDR2 SYDVKM. This CDR3 spans 14 amino acids. Study-wide points: In both blood and tumor samples, TCR beta diversity was reported significantly higher for malignant than benign nodules.

This TCR was sampled from a female donor with papillary thyroid cancer or a benign thyroid nodule (not recorded which). Some clones in this sample may be carry-over from other donors' samples. The chain couples TRBV28 to TRBJ1-3; D ambiguous. Sequencing was performed on tumor tissue. CDR3 amino acids: CASSLLSSGNTIYF. The CDR3 DNA follows: TGTGCCAGCAGTTTATTGAGCTCTGGAAACACCATATATTTT.